Below, 16 T cell receptor beta chains from the same sample are listed, as sequenced in a study of shared clonotypes between healthy human individuals. Assay: immunoSEQ multiplex PCR; the TCRdb copy retains only in-frame clones and omits some. Of approximately 2,000,000 clones in the sample, around 90% are singletons; the top ten hold approximately 0.39%. The specimen was naive CD4+ T cells from PBMCs. Specified subset: CD45RA+ positively selected. The receptors were sampled from a man in his late teens or twenties in good health. Some clones in this sample may be carry-over from other donors' samples.

To note about this clone: Other nucleotide sequences from this sample produce the same CDR3. This chain joins TRBV29-1 and TRBJ1-1; 10 nucleotides agree with TRBD1. The CDR3 has 12 amino acids. CDR1 is SQVTM and CDR2 is ANQGSEA in the germline V gene. The V gene end was trimmed by 7 bases and the J gene end by 3 bases; junction bases not matched to a gene: 2. CDR3 sequence reads: CSAGQGDTEAFF. DNA of the CDR3: TGCAGCGCCGGACAGGGGGACACTGAAGCTTTCTTT.

The chain combines TRBV5-6 with TRBJ1-1; D is perhaps TRBD1 (6 bases). This CDR3 is 17 amino acids long. Trimming shortened V by 4 bases and J by 5 bases, and 24 bases separated the two germline ends. Germline loops: CDR1 SGHDT, CDR2 YYEEEE. CDR3 bases: TGTGCCAGCAGCCTTTTCCGGGGATCCAGGAGGGGGACTGAAGCTTTCTTT. This codes for CASSLFRGSRRGTEAFF.

The rearrangement links TRBV30 to TRBJ2-2, with TRBD2 identical over 10 bases. CDR1 and CDR2 from the germline V gene are GTSNPN and SVGIG (reference sequence). The CDR3 runs to 16 residues. Trimming removed 4 bases from V and 7 bases from J; junction bases left unmatched: 12. CDR3 loop: CAWIARLAGVSGELFF. DNA for the CDR3: TGTGCCTGGATAGCCCGGCTAGCGGGAGTTAGCGGGGAGCTGTTTTTT.

The chain has TRBV4-1 and TRBJ2-1; a possible D gene is TRBD2 (5 bases). Germline V CDR1 and CDR2: MGHRA, YSYEKL. V was clipped by 4 bases and J by 8 bases, with 18 bases between them. The CDR3 spans 15 residues. CDR3 sequence reads: CASSRLGVVIDEQFF. The DNA for the CDR3 is TGCGCCAGCAGCCGCCTGGGAGTAGTTATCGATGAGCAGTTCTTC.

The chain carries TRBV9 and TRBJ2-7; 7 nucleotides agree with TRBD1. Germline CDR1 is SGDLS and CDR2 is YYNGEE. The CDR3 covers 14 residues. With V trimmed by 4 bases and J by 0 bases, 4 bases remained unmatched. The CDR3 region is CASSRRDSSYEQYF. The CDR3, as DNA: TGTGCCAGCAGCCGAAGGGACAGCTCCTACGAGCAGTACTTC.

J is TRBJ2-1 and V is TRBV5-1, with a possible D match to TRBD1 (6 bases). The CDR3 contains 13 residues. Between the trimmed V and J ends, which lost 5 bases and 8 bases, there was a span of 14 bases. The germline CDR1 and CDR2 sequences are SGHRS and YFSETQ. CDR3 amino acids: CASRLQGTDEQFF. CDR3 nucleotide sequence: TGCGCCAGCAGACTACAGGGTACAGATGAGCAGTTCTTC.

V gene TRBV5-1 combines with J gene TRBJ2-7, with D hard to call. V was shortened by 2 bases and J by 3 bases, with 9 bases between the two germline ends. Germline V gives CDR1 SGHRS, CDR2 YFSETQ. The CDR3 extends over 13 amino acids. CDR3 bases: TGCGCCAGCAGCTTCGCGACGTTCTACGAGCAGTACTTC. Amino acid sequence: CASSFATFYEQYF.

The rearrangement joins TRBV7-3 to TRBJ2-2; D ambiguous. This CDR3 is 14 amino acids long. The V end lost 5 bases, the J end lost 2 bases, and 9 bases lay between the germline ends. CDR1 is SGHTA, CDR2 FQGTGA, per germline. CDR3 in DNA: TGTGCCAGCAGCGAACGAAAAAACACCGGGGAGCTGTTTTTT. Residues: CASSERKNTGELFF.

The V gene is TRBV6-4, the J gene TRBJ2-3; 7 bases align to TRBD2. V shed 5 bases and J 5 bases; nucleotides not matched to a gene: 10. This CDR3 has 15 amino acids. CDR1 MRHNA and CDR2 SNTAGT come from the germline V gene. The CDR3 loop reads CASSPRERGGDTQYF. Here the CDR3 DNA reads TGTGCCAGCAGTCCCCGGGAGCGGGGTGGAGATACGCAGTATTTT.

The chain joins TRBV7-2 to TRBJ2-5; D not certain. This CDR3 has 15 residues. Trimming stripped 2 bases from V and 2 bases from J, with 12 bases between. Germline V gives CDR1 SGHTA, CDR2 FQGNSA. CDR3 in DNA: TGTGCCAGCAGCTTACAGCCGTCCCAGCAAGAGACCCAGTACTTC. Protein product: CASSLQPSQQETQYF.

A note on this clone: This sample includes further DNA sequences coding for the same CDR3. This chain connects TRBV7-8 to TRBJ1-5, with D uncertain. CDR1 and CDR2 from the germline V gene are SGHVS and FQNEAQ. V lost 2 bases and J lost 0, with 11 bases in between. CDR3 length: 16 amino acids. The CDR3 nucleotides read TGTGCCAGCAGCTTATTAGGGAGAACTAGCAATCAGCCCCAGCATTTT. It codes for CASSLLGRTSNQPQHF.

The CDR3 DNA follows: TGTGCCAGCAGGGCACAGGTGGGGCAAGAGACCCAGTACTTC. This translates into CASRAQVGQETQYF. The chain employs TRBV7-2 and TRBJ2-5; maybe TRBD1 (5 bases). V was trimmed by 6 bases and J by 2 bases, leaving 13 bases between them. The germline CDR1 and CDR2 sequences are SGHTA and FQGNSA. This CDR3 region has 14 residues.

This clone showed up just once. The chain couples TRBV27 to TRBJ1-2, with D hard to call. Germline values: CDR1 MNHEY, CDR2 SMNVEV (reference sequence). CDR3 length equals 15 residues. Between the trimmed V and J ends, which lost 2 bases and 0 bases, there was a span of 10 bases. The CDR3 spells CASSLIPGANYGYTF. CDR3 coding DNA: TGTGCCAGCAGTTTAATACCGGGAGCTAACTATGGCTACACCTTC.

The chain is built from TRBV30 and TRBJ1-1; D is perhaps TRBD1 (5 bases). CDR3 size: 14 residues. Per germline, CDR1 GTSNPN and CDR2 SVGIG (reference sequence). The V end lost 1 base, the J end lost 2 bases, and 11 bases lay between the germline ends. This CDR3 reads CAWSGTGFNTEAFF. The CDR3 nucleotides are TGTGCCTGGAGTGGAACAGGTTTTAACACTGAAGCTTTCTTT. Filled out from reference TRBV30 and TRBJ1-1, the complete variable domain reads SQTIHQWPATLVQPVGSPLSLECTVEGTSNPNLYWYRQAAGRGLQLLFYSVGIGQISSEVPQNLSASRPQDRQFILSSKKLLLSDSGFYLCAWSGTGFNTEAFFGQGTRLTVV.

The CDR3 coding sequence is TGTGCCAGCTCACGCGGGACAGGGGCGTCGACAGATACGCAGTATTTT. Translating gives CASSRGTGASTDTQYF. The gene calls are TRBV18 and TRBJ2-3; 10 bases are shared with TRBD1. The J segment lost 3 bases and the V segment lost 4 bases, leaving 7 bases of the junction unmatched. This CDR3 is built from 16 residues. Germline lookup yields CDR1 KGHSH and CDR2 LQKENI. The whole variable domain, filled in from reference TRBV18 and TRBJ2-3, reads NAGVMQNPRHLVRRRGQEARLRCSPMKGHSHVYWYRQLPEEGLKFMVYLQKENIIDESGMPKERFSAEFPKEGPSILRIQQVVRGDSAAYFCASSRGTGASTDTQYFGPGTRLTVL.

The J gene is TRBJ2-2, the V gene TRBV19; D perhaps matches TRBD1 (6 bases). Trimming took off 6 bases at V and 4 bases at J, with 15 bases between the two ends. Germline CDR1 is LNHDA and CDR2 is SQIVND (reference sequence). CDR3 size: 15 residues. The CDR3 spells CASSPRGFGTGELFF. CDR3 coding DNA: TGTGCCAGTAGCCCCAGGGGTTTCGGCACCGGGGAGCTGTTTTTT.